A single TCR beta chain is shown here with its context. What this receptor recognizes is not known. Qualities for individual bases were not recorded, and no much larger clone is one base off. The record originates from a study of multiple sclerosis patients with progressive multifocal leukoencephalopathy (dated by TCRdb to between 2018 and 2020). Some background on the complete study: Peripheral T and B cells were examined in MS patients who went on to develop PML (4 under natalizumab, 1 after alemtuzumab) as well as in treated patients who did not. Two patients on natalizumab who later developed PML were tracked over time from before therapy, through 6 and 12 months, up to PML onset. The goal of the study was to detect any JC virus-specific or public T-cell expansions that arose at the time of PML onset.

On the study overall, not on this receptor specifically: Less diverse TRB repertoires in most PML patients were suggested by lower normalized Shannon entropy, whereas values near 1 were observed in the natalizumab-treated controls. Analysis was restricted to peripheral blood, although for natalizumab-associated PML, cerebrospinal fluid or brain lymphocytes might be more informative. Because the cohort was small and descriptive, it remained unclear whether the findings reflect JC virus infection or general immunocompromise. TRB clones above 0.5% frequency appeared only in PML patients, but expanded clones at PML onset were already present before and during natalizumab therapy. No common TRBV or TRBJ gene usage or preferential TRBV-TRBJ pairings were detected when PML developed.

According to the germline V gene, CDR1 reads SNHLY and CDR2 reads FYNNEI. V is reduced by 5 bases and J by 5 bases, leaving a spacing of 15 bases between them. The CDR3 sequence holds 14 residues, the cysteine and phenylalanine included. Kept here is only the CDR3 DNA, which spans 42 bases and is read in frame from base 1. Amplification of TRB CDR3 regions from genomic DNA was performed at survey-level depth using the immunoSEQ two-step multiplex PCR. Synthetic inline TR CDR3 controls covering all V-J pairings were spiked into each PCR so that template counts could be estimated and amplification bias removed. Reads went through processing to reduce amplification and sequencing bias, and quantification was done against synthetic TR CDR3 analogs. The paper's processing steps were these. In ImmunoSEQ Analyzer, raw data were processed so that out-of-frame sequences and CDR3s with stop codons were removed, with gene names following IMGT nomenclature. Repertoire diversity was summarized as normalized Shannon entropy, defined as 1 minus Pielou's evenness. TRB sequences were considered identical only when V gene, J gene and CDR3 were shared. Public PML clonotypes were CDR3s found in two or more PML-onset samples but not found earlier, in controls, or in public databases. Positional CDR3 amino acid composition was analyzed in Skylign with the observed count method. TCRdb's version of the immuneACCESS table is confined to in-frame rearrangements and falls short of the full clone set. An unresolved V gene accounts for under half of the shortfall where checked; the remainder is of unknown origin. V, J and clone size reflect that table, while D and trimming were determined from the DNA. Across this sample there are about 25,000 clones, with more than 85% seen only once. The biggest ten clones account for over 2% of the sample.

The time point label of this sample denotes: more than ten months of natalizumab therapy. Reading the label with the study, this specimen's treatment or condition is: on natalizumab therapy at sampling. The controls were five or six MS patients treated with natalizumab who did not develop PML and who were sampled longitudinally. Interferon beta had previously been received by all listed patients, and all PML patients were female. Blood samples at T1 and T2 were obtained at 6 and 12 months of natalizumab therapy, respectively. Ficoll-Hypaque density gradient centrifugation was used to isolate peripheral blood mononuclear cells.

The TCR sequence derives from a man younger than 45 with multiple sclerosis. Here the sequenced sample was PBMCs, taken from a patient treated with natalizumab. The rearranged segments are TRBV2 and TRBJ1-1; no D gene is confidently identified. The CDR3 region has the sequence CASSNLRAGTEAFF. The bases read TGTGCCAGCAGTAACCTGAGGGCAGGAACTGAAGCTTTCTTT.